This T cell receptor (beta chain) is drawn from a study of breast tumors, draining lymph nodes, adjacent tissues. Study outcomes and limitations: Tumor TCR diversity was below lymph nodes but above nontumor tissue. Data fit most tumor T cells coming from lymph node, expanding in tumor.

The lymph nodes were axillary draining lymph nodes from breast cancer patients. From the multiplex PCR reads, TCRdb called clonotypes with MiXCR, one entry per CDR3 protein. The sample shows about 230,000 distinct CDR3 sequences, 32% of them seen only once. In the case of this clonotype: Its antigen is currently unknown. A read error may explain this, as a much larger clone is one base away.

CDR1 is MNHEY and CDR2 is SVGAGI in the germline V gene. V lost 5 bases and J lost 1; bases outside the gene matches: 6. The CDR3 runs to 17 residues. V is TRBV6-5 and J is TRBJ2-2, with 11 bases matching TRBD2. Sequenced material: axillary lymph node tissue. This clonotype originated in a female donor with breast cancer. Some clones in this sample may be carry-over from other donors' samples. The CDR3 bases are TGTGCCAGCAGTCACGGGACTAGCGGCCTGAACACCGGGGAGCTGTTTTTT. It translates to CASSHGTSGLNTGELFF.